This note documents a single T cell receptor (beta chain) sequence. This entry is derived from a study of cytomegalovirus exposure and HLA in healthy donors. Germline CDR1 and CDR2: SEHNR and FQNEAQ (reference sequence). This CDR3 comprises 15 residues. The V gene end was trimmed by 5 bases and the J gene end by 8 bases; junction bases not matched to a gene: 12. In the PCR, 60 Vbeta and 13 Jbeta primers were used. The authors' processing: It was a later analysis that counted about 80 million unique TCR beta chains, of which roughly 11 million were shared. TCRdb's copy holds only in-frame clones and misses some; the assay was immunoSEQ multiplex PCR. That table supplies the V and J calls and clone size; D and trimming were determined from the DNA. The sample includes about 200,000 clones, about 77% of them seen just once.

This TCR was sampled from a woman aged 25 to 39 in good health and CMV-seropositive. The source material was PBMCs. The V gene is TRBV7-9, the J gene TRBJ1-1; TRBD1 matches at 9 bases. The CDR3 sequence: CASSRETGGYEEAFF. The CDR3 DNA reads as TGTGCCAGCAGCCGAGAGACAGGGGGGTACGAGGAAGCTTTCTTT. Variable domain in full (rest from reference TRBV7-9 and TRBJ1-1): DTGVSQNPRHKITKRGQNVTFRCDPISEHNRLYWYRQTLGQGPEFLTYFQNEAQLEKSRLLSDRFSAERPKGSFSTLEIQRTEQGDSAMYLCASSRETGGYEEAFFGQGTRLTVV.